In this sample, the clone carrying this T cell receptor (beta chain) turned up many times. Authors' processing steps: Reference gene primer amplification gave estimated nucleated cell counts. The assay was immunoSEQ multiplex PCR, and TCRdb's table has in-frame clones only and misses some. The DNA was the basis for D and trimming; V, J and clone size are from that table. The top ten clones hold roughly 0.56% of a sample with 150,000 or so clones, roughly 80% of them seen once. These data originate in a study of blood T cell repertoires in COVID-19. Study-level background: Collection of acute and convalescent COVID-19 samples took place in the United States, Italy and Spain. The cDNA or gDNA used as material had been derived from T cells, B-cell-depleted T cells, or PBMCs.

This CDR3 is built from 15 residues. Germline lookup yields CDR1 SNHLY and CDR2 FYNNEI. Germline trimming cut 6 bases from V and 6 bases from J; bases unmatched to any gene: 10. The V and J genes are TRBV2 and TRBJ2-3, with 9 bases fitting TRBD1. The sequence derives from a man between 60 and 75 years old with acute or convalescent COVID-19. Sequencing input: peripheral blood. Here the CDR3 DNA reads TGTGCCAGCAGGGCCGGGACAGGGAGATGGGATACGCAGTATTTT. Residues: CASRAGTGRWDTQYF. Full variable domain (remainder filled in from reference TRBV2 and TRBJ2-3): EPEVTQTPSHQVTQMGQEVILRCVPISNHLYFYWYRQILGQKVEFLVSFYNNEISEKSEIFDDQFSVERPDGSNFTLKIRSTKLEDSAMYFCASRAGTGRWDTQYFGPGTRLTVL.